The subject of this entry is one TCR beta chain. Its specificity is not known. V dropped 3 bases and J dropped 6; count of bases not matched to a gene: 4. The CDR3 has 16 amino acids. CDR1 and CDR2 (germline): MNHEY, SMNVEV (reference sequence). The sample originates from a study of cytomegalovirus exposure and HLA in healthy donors. General observations from the study: Reports showed the classifier diagnosing cytomegalovirus status with high specificity and sensitivity. The listing of 150 to 200 TCR beta chains classed them as cytomegalovirus-associated.

TCRdb keeps only in-frame clones here, not all; method: immunoSEQ multiplex PCR. The table lists hundreds of thousands of clones, 86% of them singletons. Sequencing input: PBMCs. The chain recombines TRBV27 with TRBJ2-1; 14 bases align to TRBD2. This clonotype was obtained from a woman aged 18-29 years in good health and CMV-seronegative. Here the CDR3 reads CASSFTGTSGSNEQFF. The CDR3 region has the DNA TGTGCCAGCAGTTTTACAGGGACTAGCGGGAGCAATGAGCAGTTCTTC.